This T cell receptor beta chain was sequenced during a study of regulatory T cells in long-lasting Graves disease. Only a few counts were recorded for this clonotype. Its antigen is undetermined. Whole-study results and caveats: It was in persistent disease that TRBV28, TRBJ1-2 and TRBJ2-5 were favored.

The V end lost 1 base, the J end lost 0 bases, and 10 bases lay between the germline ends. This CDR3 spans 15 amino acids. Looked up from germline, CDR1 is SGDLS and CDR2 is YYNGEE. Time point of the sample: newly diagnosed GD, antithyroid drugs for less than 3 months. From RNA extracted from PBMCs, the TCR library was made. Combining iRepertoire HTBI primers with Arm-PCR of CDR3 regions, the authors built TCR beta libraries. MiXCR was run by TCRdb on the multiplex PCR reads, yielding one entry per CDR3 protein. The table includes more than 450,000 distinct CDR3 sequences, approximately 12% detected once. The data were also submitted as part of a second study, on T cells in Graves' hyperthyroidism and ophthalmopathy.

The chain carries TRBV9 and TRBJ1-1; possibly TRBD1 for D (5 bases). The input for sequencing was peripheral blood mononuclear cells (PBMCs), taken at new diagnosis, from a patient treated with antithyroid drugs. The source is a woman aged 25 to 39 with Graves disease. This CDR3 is CASSVRGDLNTEAFF. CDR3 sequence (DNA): TGTGCCAGCAGCGTACGAGGGGATTTGAACACTGAAGCTTTCTTT. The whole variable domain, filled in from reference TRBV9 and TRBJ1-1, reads DSGVTQTPKHLITATGQRVTLRCSPRSGDLSVYWYQQSLDQGLQFLIQYYNGEERAKGNILERFSAQQFPDLHSELNLSSLELGDSALYFCASSVRGDLNTEAFFGQGTRLTVV.